Listed below are T cell receptor beta chains from one sample, sequenced in a study of ipilimumab plus nivolumab after autologous stem cell transplantation. The assay was immunoSEQ multiplex PCR, and TCRdb's table has in-frame clones only and misses some. This sample yields roughly 9,700 clones, of which under 85% are seen a single time; about 8% belongs to the top ten. The material sequenced was PBMCs, taken in a trial of ipilimumab plus nivolumab as post-transplant consolidation. Source of these receptors: a male donor with diffuse large B-cell lymphoma. CDR3s include the opening cysteine and the closing phenylalanine or tryptophan. The D gene is left open where the match is weak. Rows give clone size only sometimes, using once, few, many, or a class for an expanded clone.

clone size: few; V gene: TRBV7-3; J gene: TRBJ2-1; D gene: TRBD2; CDR3 DNA: TGTGCCAGCAGCACCGGGACTAGCGGGGCCAAGCAGTTCTTC; CDR3 protein: CASSTGTSGAKQFF
clone size: -; V gene: TRBV29-1; J gene: TRBJ2-7; D gene: TRBD1; CDR3 DNA: TGCAGCACTACACAGGGGGCCCACGAGCAGTACTTC; CDR3 protein: CSTTQGAHEQYF
clone size: -; V gene: TRBV2; J gene: TRBJ1-6; D gene: TRBD1; CDR3 DNA: TGTGCCAGCAGCTTACTAGACAGGGGCGATAATTCACCCCTCCACTTT; CDR3 protein: CASSLLDRGDNSPLHF
clone size: -; V gene: TRBV6-6; J gene: TRBJ2-1; D gene: TRBD1; CDR3 DNA: TGTGCCAGCAGCAGCCCTGGGACAGGGCGTGAGCAGTTCTTC; CDR3 protein: CASSSPGTGREQFF
clone size: -; V gene: TRBV4-3; J gene: TRBJ1-2; D gene: -; CDR3 DNA: TGCGCCAGCAGCCAATCGGTGATGGGGGGCTATGGCTACACCTTC; CDR3 protein: CASSQSVMGGYGYTF
clone size: -; V gene: TRBV10-3; J gene: TRBJ2-3; D gene: -; CDR3 DNA: TGTGCCATCAGTGTGGGGTCGGGGAGCACAGATACGCAGTATTTT; CDR3 protein: CAISVGSGSTDTQYF
clone size: -; V gene: TRBV15; J gene: TRBJ2-5; D gene: -; CDR3 DNA: TGTGCCACCAGCAGAGGACCTACGCAAGAGACCCAGTACTTC; CDR3 protein: CATSRGPTQETQYF
clone size: -; V gene: TRBV27; J gene: TRBJ2-5; D gene: TRBD2; CDR3 DNA: TGTGCCAGCAGTTTCCTAGCGGGGGGCCATCAAGAGACCCAGTACTTC; CDR3 protein: CASSFLAGGHQETQYF
clone size: -; V gene: TRBV5-1; J gene: TRBJ1-6; D gene: -; CDR3 DNA: TGCGCCAGCAGCTTGGCCCGGGGGAGTTCACCCCTCCACTTT; CDR3 protein: CASSLARGSSPLHF
clone size: -; V gene: TRBV28; J gene: TRBJ2-2; D gene: -; CDR3 DNA: TGTGCCAGCAGTTTATTTCAGGGACCCGGGGAGCTGTTTTTT; CDR3 protein: CASSLFQGPGELFF
clone size: -; V gene: TRBV5-1; J gene: TRBJ2-2; D gene: -; CDR3 DNA: TGCGCCAGCAGCTTGGACACCCCGAACACCGGGGAGCTGTTTTTT; CDR3 protein: CASSLDTPNTGELFF
clone size: -; V gene: TRBV30; J gene: TRBJ2-4; D gene: TRBD2; CDR3 DNA: TGTGCCTGGAGGCACAGCGGGGGAGAGGTTCAGTACTTC; CDR3 protein: CAWRHSGGEVQYF
clone size: few; V gene: TRBV7-8; J gene: TRBJ2-7; D gene: TRBD1; CDR3 DNA: TGTGCCAGCAGCCCGTACCGGGACAGGGGAGGGTACTACGAGCAGTACTTC; CDR3 protein: CASSPYRDRGGYYEQYF
clone size: -; V gene: TRBV6-5; J gene: TRBJ2-7; D gene: TRBD2; CDR3 DNA: TGTGCCAGCAGTAATCTAGCGGGGGGATTATACGAGCAGTACTTC; CDR3 protein: CASSNLAGGLYEQYF
clone size: -; V gene: TRBV15; J gene: TRBJ2-1; D gene: -; CDR3 DNA: TGTGCCACTCAGAGAGGGGGTGAGGGCAATGAGCAGTTCTTC; CDR3 protein: CATQRGGEGNEQFF
clone size: -; V gene: TRBV11-2; J gene: TRBJ1-6; D gene: -; CDR3 DNA: TGTGCCAGCAGCTCACGACAAGCTGGTTCACCCCTCCACTTT; CDR3 protein: CASSSRQAGSPLHF
clone size: -; V gene: TRBV6-5; J gene: TRBJ2-2; D gene: TRBD1; CDR3 DNA: TGTGCCAGCAGCTTGACAGGGATGTGGACCGGGGAGCTGTTTTTT; CDR3 protein: CASSLTGMWTGELFF
clone size: few; V gene: TRBV18; J gene: TRBJ2-2; D gene: TRBD1; CDR3 DNA: TGTGCCAGCTCATCCCAGGCCCACAGGGGTACGAACACCGGGGAGCTGTTTTTT; CDR3 protein: CASSSQAHRGTNTGELFF
clone size: once; V gene: TRBV19; J gene: TRBJ1-3; D gene: TRBD1; CDR3 DNA: TGTGCCAGTAGTAAGGGGACAGGGATTATAGAGCGTAGTGCAGCCTCTGGAAACACCATATATTTT; CDR3 protein: CASSKGTGIIERSAASGNTIYF
clone size: -; V gene: TRBV13; J gene: TRBJ2-3; D gene: -; CDR3 DNA: TGTGCCAGCAGCCACGCGGTGGATACGCAGTATTTT; CDR3 protein: CASSHAVDTQYF
clone size: -; V gene: TRBV18; J gene: TRBJ2-1; D gene: TRBD2; CDR3 DNA: TGTGCCAGCTCACCTCAAGGTAGCGGGGGAGGTGGTAATGAGCAGTTCTTC; CDR3 protein: CASSPQGSGGGGNEQFF
clone size: -; V gene: TRBV11-3; J gene: TRBJ1-2; D gene: -; CDR3 DNA: TGTGCCAGCAGCTCCTTCGGGGGGTTAAACTATGGCTACACCTTC; CDR3 protein: CASSSFGGLNYGYTF
clone size: -; V gene: TRBV5-8; J gene: TRBJ1-5; D gene: TRBD1; CDR3 DNA: TGTGCCAGCAGCTCGGGAACCGGGACAGGGAATCAGCCCCAGCATTTT; CDR3 protein: CASSSGTGTGNQPQHF
clone size: once; V gene: TRBV6-4; J gene: TRBJ1-6; D gene: TRBD1; CDR3 DNA: TGTGCCAGCAGCGACCCAAAGGGGGCGCCGGGGGAGGTATCACCCCTCCACTTT; CDR3 protein: CASSDPKGAPGEVSPLHF
clone size: -; V gene: TRBV7-9; J gene: TRBJ1-2; D gene: -; CDR3 DNA: TGTGCCAGCAGCTTAGGTCGGACTGCCCGGGAGGGCTACACCTTC; CDR3 protein: CASSLGRTAREGYTF
clone size: -; V gene: TRBV7-2; J gene: TRBJ2-1; D gene: -; CDR3 DNA: TGTGCCAGCAGCTCTCGGGACGGGTTAAACTACAATGAGCAGTTCTTC; CDR3 protein: CASSSRDGLNYNEQFF
clone size: -; V gene: TRBV7-6; J gene: TRBJ1-1; D gene: -; CDR3 DNA: TGTGCCAGCAGCCAAGGGAATGAAGCTTTCTTT; CDR3 protein: CASSQGNEAFF
clone size: -; V gene: TRBV6-5; J gene: TRBJ1-2; D gene: -; CDR3 DNA: TGTGCCAGCACCCTTAGTGGCTATGGCTACACCTTC; CDR3 protein: CASTLSGYGYTF
clone size: -; V gene: TRBV7-9; J gene: TRBJ1-2; D gene: -; CDR3 DNA: TGTGCCAGCAGCGGAACAGGGAGCTATGGCTACACCTTC; CDR3 protein: CASSGTGSYGYTF
clone size: -; V gene: TRBV11-2; J gene: TRBJ2-5; D gene: -; CDR3 DNA: TGTGCCAGCAGCTCGATTACGGGACGGCTCCAAGAGACCCAGTACTTC; CDR3 protein: CASSSITGRLQETQYF
clone size: -; V gene: TRBV4-3; J gene: TRBJ1-3; D gene: -; CDR3 DNA: TGCGCCAGCAGCCAAGGACAGACTGGAAACACCATATATTTT; CDR3 protein: CASSQGQTGNTIYF
clone size: -; V gene: TRBV19; J gene: TRBJ2-1; D gene: -; CDR3 DNA: TGTGCCAGTAGTATCAAGTCATTACATGAGCAGTTCTTC; CDR3 protein: CASSIKSLHEQFF
clone size: few; V gene: TRBV6-5; J gene: TRBJ2-7; D gene: -; CDR3 DNA: TGTGCCAGCAGTTCCGCGACCCAGGGGGGCTACGAGCAGTACTTC; CDR3 protein: CASSSATQGGYEQYF
clone size: -; V gene: TRBV9; J gene: TRBJ2-1; D gene: -; CDR3 DNA: TGTGCCAGCAGCATAGGACGCTACAATGAGCAGTTCTTC; CDR3 protein: CASSIGRYNEQFF
clone size: -; V gene: TRBV6-1; J gene: TRBJ2-1; D gene: -; CDR3 DNA: TGTGCCAGCAGCGAGGCAGGGCACAATGAGCAGTTCTTC; CDR3 protein: CASSEAGHNEQFF
clone size: few; V gene: TRBV7-2; J gene: TRBJ2-7; D gene: -; CDR3 DNA: TGTGCCAGCAGCCCACAGGCCGGCTGGGCCTACGAGCAGTACTTC; CDR3 protein: CASSPQAGWAYEQYF
clone size: -; V gene: TRBV11-3; J gene: TRBJ2-2; D gene: -; CDR3 DNA: TGTGCCAGCAGCTTCACGGGTCCTACGAACACCGGGGAGCTGTTTTTT; CDR3 protein: CASSFTGPTNTGELFF
clone size: few; V gene: TRBV2; J gene: TRBJ2-3; D gene: -; CDR3 DNA: TGTGCCAGCGGGACCGACTTCACAGATACGCAGTATTTT; CDR3 protein: CASGTDFTDTQYF
clone size: once; V gene: TRBV5-6; J gene: TRBJ1-5; D gene: TRBD1; CDR3 DNA: TGTGCCAGCAGCGCGGTTGGACAGGGGAGCAATCAGCCCCAGCATTTT; CDR3 protein: CASSAVGQGSNQPQHF
clone size: -; V gene: TRBV18; J gene: TRBJ2-7; D gene: -; CDR3 DNA: TGTGCCAGCTCATCACAAGGACGGGGCGAGCAGTACTTC; CDR3 protein: CASSSQGRGEQYF
clone size: -; V gene: TRBV18; J gene: TRBJ2-1; D gene: -; CDR3 DNA: TGTGCCAGCTCACCACCTTCGGCTAGCCTAGCCTTTGAGCAGTTCTTC; CDR3 protein: CASSPPSASLAFEQFF
clone size: -; V gene: TRBV5-1; J gene: TRBJ2-5; D gene: TRBD1; CDR3 DNA: TGCGCCAGCAGCTTGGCCGGGACAGGGGAGGAGACCCAGTACTTC; CDR3 protein: CASSLAGTGEETQYF
clone size: medium-sized; V gene: TRBV18; J gene: TRBJ2-1; D gene: TRBD1; CDR3 DNA: TGTGCCAGCTCACCAGAACAGGGGGATTACAATGAGCAGTTCTTC; CDR3 protein: CASSPEQGDYNEQFF
clone size: -; V gene: TRBV10-3; J gene: TRBJ1-1; D gene: -; CDR3 DNA: TGTGCCATCAGTGTAAGGGGGAACACTGAAGCTTTCTTT; CDR3 protein: CAISVRGNTEAFF
clone size: -; V gene: TRBV28; J gene: TRBJ2-7; D gene: TRBD1; CDR3 DNA: TGTGCCAGCAGTACCAAACTCCTACTAGGACAGGGGGCTCCCTACGAGCAGTACTTC; CDR3 protein: CASSTKLLLGQGAPYEQYF
clone size: once; V gene: TRBV7-2; J gene: TRBJ1-1; D gene: -; CDR3 DNA: TGTGCCAGCAGCCTGGCGGACAGAACCACTGAAGCTTTCTTT; CDR3 protein: CASSLADRTTEAFF
clone size: medium-sized; V gene: TRBV7-2; J gene: TRBJ1-5; D gene: -; CDR3 DNA: TGTGCCAGCAGCTCAGGGAATGGACAGCCCCAGCATTTT; CDR3 protein: CASSSGNGQPQHF
clone size: few; V gene: TRBV28; J gene: TRBJ2-1; D gene: TRBD2; CDR3 DNA: TGTGCCAGCAGTTTAGGTGGTCTAGCGGAGTCACGGGGTGAGCAGTTCTTC; CDR3 protein: CASSLGGLAESRGEQFF
clone size: once; V gene: TRBV10-3; J gene: TRBJ2-3; D gene: -; CDR3 DNA: TGTGCCATCAGGGGGGACGATAGCACGGATACGCAGTATTTT; CDR3 protein: CAIRGDDSTDTQYF
clone size: -; V gene: TRBV29-1; J gene: TRBJ2-1; D gene: -; CDR3 DNA: TGCAGCGTTGAGGCAGGGGGGTATGAGCAGTTCTTC; CDR3 protein: CSVEAGGYEQFF
clone size: few; V gene: TRBV19; J gene: TRBJ1-1; D gene: TRBD1; CDR3 DNA: TGTGCCAGTAGCCGACAGGGCATGCACACTGAAGCTTTCTTT; CDR3 protein: CASSRQGMHTEAFF
clone size: medium-sized; V gene: TRBV4-1; J gene: TRBJ1-1; D gene: TRBD1; CDR3 DNA: TGCGCCAGCAGCCAAGATCCCACAGGGGTCGGGGCGTGGACTGAAGCTTTCTTT; CDR3 protein: CASSQDPTGVGAWTEAFF
clone size: -; V gene: TRBV10-3; J gene: TRBJ1-3; D gene: -; CDR3 DNA: TGTGCCATCAGGGCGGCGGCCTCTGGAAACACCATATATTTT; CDR3 protein: CAIRAAASGNTIYF